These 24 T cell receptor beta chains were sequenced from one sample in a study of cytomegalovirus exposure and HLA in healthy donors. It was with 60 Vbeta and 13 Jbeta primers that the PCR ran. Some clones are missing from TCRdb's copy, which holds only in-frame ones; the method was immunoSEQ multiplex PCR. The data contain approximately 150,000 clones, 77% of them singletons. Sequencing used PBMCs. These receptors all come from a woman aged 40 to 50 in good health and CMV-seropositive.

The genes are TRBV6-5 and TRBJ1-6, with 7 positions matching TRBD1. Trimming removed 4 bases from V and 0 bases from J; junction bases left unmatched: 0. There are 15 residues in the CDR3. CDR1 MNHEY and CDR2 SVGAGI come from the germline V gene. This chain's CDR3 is CASSWDSSYNSPLHF. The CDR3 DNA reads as TGTGCCAGCAGTTGGGACAGCTCCTATAATTCACCCCTCCACTTT.

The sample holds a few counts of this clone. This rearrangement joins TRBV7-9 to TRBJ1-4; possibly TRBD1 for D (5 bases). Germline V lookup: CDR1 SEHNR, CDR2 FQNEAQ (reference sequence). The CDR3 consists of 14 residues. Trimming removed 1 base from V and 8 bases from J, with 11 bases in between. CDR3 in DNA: TGTGCCAGCAGCTTAGATCAGGGTGCGGAAAAACTGTTTTTT. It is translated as CASSLDQGAEKLFF.

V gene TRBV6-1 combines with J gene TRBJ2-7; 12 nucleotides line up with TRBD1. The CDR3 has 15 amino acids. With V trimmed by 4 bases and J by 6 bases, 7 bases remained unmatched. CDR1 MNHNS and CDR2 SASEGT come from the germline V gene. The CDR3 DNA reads TGTGCCAGCAGTGGGACCGGGACAGGGGGCCGCGAGCAGTACTTC. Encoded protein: CASSGTGTGGREQYF.

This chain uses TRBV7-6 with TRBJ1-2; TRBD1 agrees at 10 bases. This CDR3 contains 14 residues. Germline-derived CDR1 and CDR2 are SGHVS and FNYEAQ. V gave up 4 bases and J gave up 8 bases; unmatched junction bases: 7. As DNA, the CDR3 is TGTGCCAGCAGCTCGGGACAGGGGTTTGGGGGCTACACCTTC. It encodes CASSSGQGFGGYTF. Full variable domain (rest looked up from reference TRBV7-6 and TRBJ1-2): GAGVSQSPRYKVTKRGQDVALRCDPISGHVSLYWYRQALGQGPEFLTYFNYEAQQDKSGLPNDRFSAERPEGSISTLTIQRTEQRDSAMYRCASSSGQGFGGYTFGSGTRLTVV.

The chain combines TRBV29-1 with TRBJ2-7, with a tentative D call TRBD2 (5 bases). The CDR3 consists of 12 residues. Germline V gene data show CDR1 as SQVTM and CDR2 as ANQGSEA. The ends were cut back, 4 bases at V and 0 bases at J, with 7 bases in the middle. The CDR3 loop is CSVGGSSYEQYF. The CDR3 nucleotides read TGCAGCGTTGGAGGGAGCTCCTACGAGCAGTACTTC.

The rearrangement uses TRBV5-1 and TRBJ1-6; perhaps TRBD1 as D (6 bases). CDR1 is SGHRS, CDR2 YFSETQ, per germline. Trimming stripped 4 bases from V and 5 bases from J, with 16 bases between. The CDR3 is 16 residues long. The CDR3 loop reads CASSSLGQTNNSPLHF. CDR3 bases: TGCGCCAGCAGCAGCTTAGGACAGACGAATAATTCACCCCTCCACTTT. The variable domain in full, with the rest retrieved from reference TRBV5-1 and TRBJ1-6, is KAGVTQTPRYLIKTRGQQVTLSCSPISGHRSVSWYQQTPGQGLQFLFEYFSETQRNKGNFPGRFSGRQFSNSRSEMNVSTLELGDSALYLCASSSLGQTNNSPLHFGNGTRLTVT.

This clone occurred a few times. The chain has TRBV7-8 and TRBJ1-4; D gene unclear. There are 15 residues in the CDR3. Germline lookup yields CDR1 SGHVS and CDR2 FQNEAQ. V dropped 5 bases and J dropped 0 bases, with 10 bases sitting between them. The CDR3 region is CASSRRIATNEKLFF. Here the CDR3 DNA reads TGTGCCAGCAGCCGCAGAATTGCAACTAATGAAAAACTGTTTTTT.

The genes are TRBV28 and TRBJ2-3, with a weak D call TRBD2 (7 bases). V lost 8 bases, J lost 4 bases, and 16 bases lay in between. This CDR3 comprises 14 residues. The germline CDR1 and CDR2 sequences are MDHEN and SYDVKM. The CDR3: CASGGGPGADTQYF. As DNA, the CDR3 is TGTGCCAGCGGGGGGGGCCCTGGGGCAGATACGCAGTATTTT. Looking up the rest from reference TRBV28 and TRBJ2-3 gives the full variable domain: DVKVTQSSRYLVKRTGEKVFLECVQDMDHENMFWYRQDPGLGLRLIYFSYDVKMKEKGDIPEGYSVSREKKERFSLILESASTNQTSMYLCASGGGPGADTQYFGPGTRLTVL.

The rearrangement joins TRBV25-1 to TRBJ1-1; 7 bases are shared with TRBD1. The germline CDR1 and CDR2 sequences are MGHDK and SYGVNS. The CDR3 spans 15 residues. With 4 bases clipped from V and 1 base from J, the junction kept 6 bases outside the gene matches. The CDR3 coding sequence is TGTGCCAGCAGTGTCGGGGACAGCGGGAACACTGAAGCTTTCTTT. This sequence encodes CASSVGDSGNTEAFF.

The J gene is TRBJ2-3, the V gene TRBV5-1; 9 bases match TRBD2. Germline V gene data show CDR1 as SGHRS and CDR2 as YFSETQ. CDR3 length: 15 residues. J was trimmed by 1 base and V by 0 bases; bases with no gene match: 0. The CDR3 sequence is CASSLVAGGTDTQYF. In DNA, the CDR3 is TGCGCCAGCAGCTTGGTAGCGGGGGGCACAGATACGCAGTATTTT.

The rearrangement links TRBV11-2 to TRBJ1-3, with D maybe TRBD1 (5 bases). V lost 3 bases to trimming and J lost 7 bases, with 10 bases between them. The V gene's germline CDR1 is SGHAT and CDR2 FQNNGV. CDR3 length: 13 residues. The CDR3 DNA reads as TGTGCCAGCAGCTTGAACAGGATGAACACCATATATTTT. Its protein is CASSLNRMNTIYF. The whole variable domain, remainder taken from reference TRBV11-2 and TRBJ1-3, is EAGVAQSPRYKIIEKRQSVAFWCNPISGHATLYWYQQILGQGPKLLIQFQNNGVVDDSQLPKDRFSAERLKGVDSTLKIQPAKLEDSAVYLCASSLNRMNTIYFGEGSWLTVV.

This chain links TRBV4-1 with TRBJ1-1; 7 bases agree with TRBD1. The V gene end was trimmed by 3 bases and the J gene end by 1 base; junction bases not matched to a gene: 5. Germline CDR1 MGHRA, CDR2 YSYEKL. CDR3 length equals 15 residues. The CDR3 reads CASSHLTGWNTEAFF. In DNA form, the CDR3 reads TGCGCCAGCAGCCATTTGACAGGGTGGAACACTGAAGCTTTCTTT.

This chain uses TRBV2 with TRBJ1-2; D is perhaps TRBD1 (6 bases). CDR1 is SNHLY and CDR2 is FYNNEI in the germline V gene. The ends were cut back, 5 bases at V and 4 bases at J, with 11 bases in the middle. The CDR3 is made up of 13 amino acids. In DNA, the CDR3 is TGTGCCAGCAGTCTGCAGGGGAGCTATGGCTACACCTTC. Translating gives CASSLQGSYGYTF.

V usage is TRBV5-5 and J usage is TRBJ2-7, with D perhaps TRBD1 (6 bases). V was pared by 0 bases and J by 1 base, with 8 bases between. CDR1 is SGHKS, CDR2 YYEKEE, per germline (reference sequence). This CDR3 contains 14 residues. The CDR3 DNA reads TGTGCCAGCAGCTTGGCTCAGGGGTCCTACGAGCAGTACTTC. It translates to CASSLAQGSYEQYF.

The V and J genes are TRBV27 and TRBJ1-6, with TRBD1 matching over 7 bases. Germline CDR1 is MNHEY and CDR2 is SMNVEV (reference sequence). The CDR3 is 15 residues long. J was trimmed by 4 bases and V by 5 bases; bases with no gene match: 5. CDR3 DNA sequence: TGTGCCAGCAGTATACGGGACAGATATAATTCACCCCTCCACTTT. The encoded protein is CASSIRDRYNSPLHF.

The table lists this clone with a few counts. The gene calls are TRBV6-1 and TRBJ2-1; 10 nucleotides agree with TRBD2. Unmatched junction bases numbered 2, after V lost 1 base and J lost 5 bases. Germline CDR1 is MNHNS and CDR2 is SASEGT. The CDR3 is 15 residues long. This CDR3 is CASSEGLAGDNEQFF. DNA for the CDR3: TGTGCCAGCAGTGAAGGGCTAGCGGGAGACAATGAGCAGTTCTTC.

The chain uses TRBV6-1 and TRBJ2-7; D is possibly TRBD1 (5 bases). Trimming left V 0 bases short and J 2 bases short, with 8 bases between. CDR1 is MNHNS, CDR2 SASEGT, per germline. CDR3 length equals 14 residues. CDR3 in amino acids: CASSEALTAYEQYF. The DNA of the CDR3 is TGTGCCAGCAGTGAAGCGCTGACAGCCTACGAGCAGTACTTC.

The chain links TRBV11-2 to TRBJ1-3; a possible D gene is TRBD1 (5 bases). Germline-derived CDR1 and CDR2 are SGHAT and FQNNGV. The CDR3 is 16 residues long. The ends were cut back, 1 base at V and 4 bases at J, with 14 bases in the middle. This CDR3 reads CASSLAQGRAGNTIYF. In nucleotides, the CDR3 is TGTGCCAGCAGCTTAGCGCAGGGTCGCGCCGGAAACACCATATATTTT.

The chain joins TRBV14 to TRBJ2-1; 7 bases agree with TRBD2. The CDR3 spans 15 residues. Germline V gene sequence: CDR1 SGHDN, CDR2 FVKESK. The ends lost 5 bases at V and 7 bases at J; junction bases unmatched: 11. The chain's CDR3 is CASSSGGSVLNEQFF. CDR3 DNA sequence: TGTGCCAGCAGCTCCGGGGGGTCGGTTTTGAATGAGCAGTTCTTC.

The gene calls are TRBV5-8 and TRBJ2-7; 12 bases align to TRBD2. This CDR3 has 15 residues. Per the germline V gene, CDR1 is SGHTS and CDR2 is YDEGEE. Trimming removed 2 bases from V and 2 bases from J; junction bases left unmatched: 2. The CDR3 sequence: CASSFGLAGPYEQYF. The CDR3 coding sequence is TGTGCCAGCAGCTTCGGACTAGCGGGACCCTACGAGCAGTACTTC.

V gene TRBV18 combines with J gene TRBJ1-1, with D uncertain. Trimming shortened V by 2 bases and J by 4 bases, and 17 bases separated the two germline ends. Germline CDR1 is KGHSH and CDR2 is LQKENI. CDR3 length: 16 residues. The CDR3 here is CASSPASVGSSTEAFF. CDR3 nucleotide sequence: TGTGCCAGCTCACCAGCCTCTGTCGGGTCTAGCACTGAAGCTTTCTTT.

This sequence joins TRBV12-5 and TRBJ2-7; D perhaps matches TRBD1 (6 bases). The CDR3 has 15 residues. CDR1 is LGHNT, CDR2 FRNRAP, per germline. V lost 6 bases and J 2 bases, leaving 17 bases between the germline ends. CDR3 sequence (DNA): TGTGCTAGTGGCGGAGCCGGGACACGTACCTACGAGCAGTACTTC. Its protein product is CASGGAGTRTYEQYF.

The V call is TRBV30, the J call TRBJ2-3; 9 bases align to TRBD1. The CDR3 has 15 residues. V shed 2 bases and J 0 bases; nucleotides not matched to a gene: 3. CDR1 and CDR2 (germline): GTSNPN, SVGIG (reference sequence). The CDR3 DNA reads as TGTGCCTGGAGTCCCGGGACAGGGAGCACAGATACGCAGTATTTT. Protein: CAWSPGTGSTDTQYF.

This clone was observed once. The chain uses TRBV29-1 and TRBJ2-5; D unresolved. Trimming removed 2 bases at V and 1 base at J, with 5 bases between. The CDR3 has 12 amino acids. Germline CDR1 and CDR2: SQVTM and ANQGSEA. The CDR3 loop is CSVEQVQETQYF. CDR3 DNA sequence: TGCAGCGTTGAACAGGTCCAAGAGACCCAGTACTTC.